What follows is one T cell receptor (beta chain) and its context. Its antigen is currently unknown. Trimming removed 0 bases from V and 1 base from J, with 14 bases in between. The CDR3 loop spans 17 amino acids. Germline loops: CDR1 LGHNA, CDR2 YSLEER. This entry comes from a study of beta chain features in type 1 diabetes. As for the study in general: Taken together, all samples contributed around 100,000,000 examined sorted cells. Study-level points and caveats: It was among patients, rather than healthy donors, that naive, central memory and Treg TCRB repertoires appeared more similar. Fewer junction insertions and more nucleotide deletions appeared in type 1 diabetes patients.

Expressed TCRB transcripts were sequenced after all isolated RNA was converted to cDNA. Clones were sequenced by immunoSEQ multiplex PCR, and TCRdb holds only the in-frame ones, with some missing. Of 900,000 or so clones in the sample, roughly a sixth were seen once. Populations obtained by sorting all exceeded 95% purity. The sequence was obtained from a woman aged 18-29 years in good health. This chain joins TRBV4-3 and TRBJ2-3, with D tentatively TRBD1 or TRBD2 (5 bases each). The material sequenced was naive CD4+ T cells from blood. This CDR3 reads CASSQDPAVGGTDTQYF. The DNA for the CDR3 is TGCGCCAGCAGCCAAGACCCAGCGGTAGGGGGCACAGATACGCAGTATTTT.